This record concerns one T cell receptor (beta chain) sequence. This sample was taken from a study of blood T cell repertoires in COVID-19. With 4 bases removed from V and 4 bases from J, the gap between germline ends came to 9 bases. Germline lookup yields CDR1 SGHNT and CDR2 YYREEE (reference sequence). CDR3 length equals 13 residues. Only in-frame clones appear in the TCRdb table, and some are missing; sequencing was by immunoSEQ multiplex PCR. The repertoire holds some 180,000 clones, with roughly 82% as singletons. The chain recombines TRBV5-4 with TRBJ2-1; tentative D call: TRBD1 (5 bases). This sequence originates from a human donor in a cohort sampled during active COVID-19. Sequencing input: peripheral blood. The DNA for the CDR3 is TGTGCCAGCAGCGGTGCAGGGTACAATGAGCAGTTCTTC. It encodes CASSGAGYNEQFF.